This T cell receptor beta chain comes out of a study of cytomegalovirus exposure and HLA in healthy donors. Study-wide context: The roughly 130 validation repertoires used the same platform as the 550 to 850 first-cohort repertoires (as reported by a later analysis).

Notes on the study in general: Cytomegalovirus status was reportedly diagnosed by the classifier with high sensitivity and specificity. The study found most TCR sequences rare, yet found some public TCRs in many donors. According to a subsequent analysis, TCR clusters identified in the first cohort showed a tendency to co-occur across the approximately 110 validation repertoires.

The repertoire was sequenced with immunoSEQ multiplex PCR; TCRdb's copy has only in-frame clones and lacks some. The repertoire holds some 98,000 clones, with around 90% as singletons. Trimming took 2 bases from V and 4 from J; bases not matched to a gene: 13. Germline V CDR1 and CDR2: SEHNR, FQNEAQ (reference sequence). The CDR3 sequence is 17 residues long. A word on this clone: The antigen remains unidentified.

The sequenced sample was PBMCs. The chain uses TRBV7-9 and TRBJ2-7; 8 bases are shared with TRBD1. The origin of this receptor is a woman aged 30 to 39 in good health and CMV-seronegative. The CDR3 spells CASSLFPGGASLYEQYF. DNA for the CDR3: TGTGCCAGCAGCTTATTCCCAGGGGGCGCTTCCCTTTACGAGCAGTACTTC.